This TCR beta chain was recorded in a study of cytomegalovirus exposure and HLA in healthy donors. Regarding the study as a whole: TCR beta V- and J-gene trimming was later associated with a missense DCLRE1C variant. TCR beta V segments were, for the most part, productive about 87% or about 30% of the time in an earlier analysis. Donor immune exposure was known only as CMV serostatus.

13 Jbeta primers and 60 Vbeta primers were used for the PCR. Clones were sequenced by immunoSEQ multiplex PCR, and TCRdb holds only the in-frame ones, with some missing. Found here are some 60,000 clones, roughly 77% of them singletons; the top ten hold under 7%. The CDR3 has 13 residues. Germline CDR1 is SEHNR and CDR2 is FQNEAQ (reference sequence). Regarding this clone: No antigen is known for it.

The TCR was taken from a woman aged 25 to 45 in good health and CMV-seronegative. The genes are TRBV7-9 and TRBJ2-5; the D gene is possibly TRBD1 (5 bases). With the DNA end fitting TRBJ2-7 better, the J assignment may be wrong. Sequenced sample: PBMCs. DNA for the CDR3: TGTGCCAGCAGCCTACCAGACAGTTACGAGCAGTACTTC. Amino acids: CASSLPDSYEQYF.